The entry below gives a single T cell receptor (beta chain) sequence along with its context. Its specific antigen is unknown. Per-nucleotide qualities are absent, and no much larger clonotype sits a single base away. The immunoSEQ Assay, a bias-controlled multiplex PCR, was used to amplify TCRbeta CDR3 regions from genomic DNA. Turning to the authors' computational methods: The number of nucleated cells in each sample was estimated from the amplification of reference gene primers within the assay. Sequence reads were collapsed and filtered to measure the absolute abundance of every unique TCRbeta CDR3 rearrangement. For each sample, productive Simpson clonality was calculated by taking the square root of Simpson's diversity index across productive rearrangements. TCRdb holds this immuneACCESS table with in-frame rearrangements only. Some clones are missing; in checked studies, unresolved V genes explain under half, and the rest has no known cause. V, J and clone size reflect that table, while D and trimming were determined from the DNA. The table for this sample lists about 480,000 clones; 89% of them were counted only once. The ten largest account for approximately 0.9% of the sample.

These data originate in a study of blood T cell repertoires in COVID-19 (dated by TCRdb to 2018 to 2020). Context from the whole study: Samples from collaborators originated in the United States, Italy and Spain and spanned both the acute and convalescent phases of COVID-19. The material from the prospective study consisted of cDNA or gDNA derived from T cells, B-cell-depleted T cells, or PBMCs. Deeply sampled blood TCRbeta repertoires from subjects exposed to, actively infected with, or recovered from COVID-19 were included in the dataset. A freely available public database, intended as a resource for researchers studying the immune response to SARS-CoV-2, is where the repertoires were released. Samples came from the ongoing ImmuneRACE study (first 160 participants) plus 1,254 subjects from 6 global collaborators. Sample metadata almost always included a de-identified subject ID, COVID-19 status, age in years and sex. HLA class I and class II types, where available, came from metadata supplied by the sample provider rather than from assay-based typing.

What the work shows at the level of the full study, not this receptor alone: The quantity of clinical and demographic metadata differed by source and by participant and was supplied without curation.

The germline V gene encodes CDR1 LNHNV and CDR2 YYDKDF (reference sequence). Its CDR3 holds 18 amino acids, cysteine through phenylalanine. The CDR3 DNA has 54 bases and is translated from base 1. Trimmed from V: 2 bases; trimmed from J: 0 bases; junction bases lacking a gene match: 11. At one collaborating source in Seattle, patients were enrolled during active infection and were followed longitudinally through the course of disease. Whole blood was collected in K2EDTA tubes by collaborating institutions according to the institutions' own protocols. Collaborator samples were shipped for TCRbeta analysis as frozen whole blood, isolated PBMCs, or DNA extracted from either sample type.

This clonotype was obtained from a man aged 18 to 29 with COVID-19, enrolled during active disease. The sample was peripheral blood. Here the chain combines TRBV15 and TRBJ2-3; TRBD2 lines up with 7 middle nucleotides. The nucleotide sequence reads TGTGCCACCAGCAGATATGCCCCAGCGGGACTTAGCACAGATACGCAGTATTTT. Its protein is CATSRYAPAGLSTDTQYF.